The text below deals with one T cell receptor (beta chain). The antigen is unknown. This CDR3 comprises 14 residues. Germline V gene lookup returns CDR1 KGHDR and CDR2 SFDVKD. V was clipped by 7 bases and J by 4 bases, with 15 bases between them. This sample was included in a study of CD8+CD57+ T cells in acquired aplastic anemia. As for the study in general: Researchers reported that healthy donors averaged approximately 10 million reads for CD4+ cells. Study-wide findings and caveats: Found in both controls and patients were approximately 31 CD8+ CDR3 sequences.

Genomic DNA provided the template from which TCR beta VDJ and CDR3 profiles were obtained. TCRdb redid the calling of the reads with MiXCR, one entry per CDR3 protein. The sample records about 110,000 distinct CDR3 sequences, approximately 48% being singletons. What was sequenced was sorted CD4+, CD8+, or CD8+CD57+ T cells (not recorded which) from PBMCs. The V gene is TRBV24-1, the J gene TRBJ2-5, with D tentatively TRBD1 (6 bases). The clonotype comes from a human donor in good health, serving as a control. In DNA form, the CDR3 reads TGTGCCACCAGCAGGGGCCTCGGGGTAGAGACCCAGTACTTC. It specifies CATSRGLGVETQYF.